Below, 24 T cell receptor beta chains from the same sample are listed, as sequenced in a study of T cell changes during pregnancy in multiple sclerosis. Method: immunoSEQ multiplex PCR; TCRdb's copy keeps in-frame clones and lacks some. The sample holds nearly 110,000 clones, 80% to 95% seen once. Sequenced material: peripheral blood, taken in the third trimester of pregnancy. Receptors were obtained from a female donor in good health, enrolled as a control in a pregnancy study.

The chain's CDR3 is CASSFFTGIRTDTQYF. DNA for the CDR3: TGTGCCAGCAGCTTCTTTACAGGAATTAGGACAGATACGCAGTATTTT. The chain has TRBV7-9 and TRBJ2-3; TRBD1 might be the D (5 bases). Germline assignment: CDR1 SEHNR and CDR2 FQNEAQ (reference sequence). The CDR3 runs to 16 residues. Trimming removed 3 bases at V and 3 bases at J, with 16 bases between.

CDR3 amino acids: CASSQGANEQYF. CDR3 DNA: TGTGCCAGCAGCCAGGGCGCGAACGAGCAGTACTTC. The chain combines TRBV7-8 with TRBJ2-7; D perhaps matches TRBD1 (5 bases). Per the germline V gene, CDR1 is SGHVS and CDR2 is FQNEAQ. The CDR3 length is 12 residues. Trimming took 5 bases from V and 5 from J, leaving 10 bases between them.

This chain connects TRBV4-1 to TRBJ2-2; 9 nucleotides match TRBD2. Germline loops: CDR1 MGHRA, CDR2 YSYEKL. CDR3 length equals 18 residues. The trim removed 0 bases at V and 4 bases at J, leaving 9 bases unmatched. CDR3 sequence (DNA): TGCGCCAGCAGCCAAGATCCCAGCGGGGGGCATGGCACCGGGGAGCTGTTTTTT. This gives the protein CASSQDPSGGHGTGELFF.

The CDR3 reads CASSDPRTGKATDTQYF. CDR3 bases: TGTGCCAGCAGTGATCCCCGGACAGGGAAGGCAACAGATACGCAGTATTTT. The genes are TRBV25-1 and TRBJ2-3; 8 positions agree with TRBD1. The V segment lost 3 bases and the J segment 3 bases; nucleotides outside the gene matches: 11. Germline CDR1 MGHDK, CDR2 SYGVNS. This CDR3 is built from 17 residues.

The rearrangement links TRBV13 to TRBJ2-3; 9 bases line up with TRBD2. Germline V gene data show CDR1 as PRHDT and CDR2 as FYEKMQ (reference sequence). The trim removed 8 bases at V and 6 bases at J, leaving 9 bases unmatched. This CDR3 region has 14 residues. The CDR3 is CASRRAGGGDTQYF. The CDR3 DNA is TGTGCCAGCCGACGAGCGGGGGGTGGTGATACGCAGTATTTT.

The chain joins TRBV7-2 to TRBJ2-7; TRBD1 is a possible D gene (6 bases). Trimming took 5 bases from V and 9 from J, leaving 17 bases between them. This CDR3 comprises 13 residues. The germline V gene encodes CDR1 SGHTA and CDR2 FQGNSA. The DNA of the CDR3 is TGTGCCAGCAGCCAACTCCAGGGGAGCCCGCAGTACTTC. The encoded protein is CASSQLQGSPQYF.

This rearrangement joins TRBV9 to TRBJ1-1; 7 positions match TRBD1. The CDR3 extends over 14 amino acids. With 0 bases clipped from V and 5 bases from J, the junction kept 4 bases outside the gene matches. The germline gives CDR1 SGDLS, CDR2 YYNGEE. The CDR3 here is CASSVVSGGTEAFF. For the CDR3, the DNA is TGTGCCAGCAGCGTAGTATCAGGGGGGACTGAAGCTTTCTTT.

This chain connects TRBV5-4 to TRBJ1-6; D gene ambiguous. Trimming took 0 bases from V and 7 from J, leaving 8 bases between them. This CDR3 has 14 residues. Germline CDR1 SGHNT, CDR2 YYREEE (reference sequence). Written as DNA, the CDR3 is TGTGCCAGCAGCTTGGAGCGGCTCAATTCACCCCTCCACTTT. Translating it yields CASSLERLNSPLHF.

The V and J genes are TRBV7-2 and TRBJ1-3; tentative D call: TRBD1 (5 bases). Trimming shortened V by 7 bases and J by 4 bases, and 14 bases separated the two germline ends. The CDR3 has 14 residues. Germline V lookup: CDR1 SGHTA, CDR2 FQGNSA. The CDR3 region is CASTPGGSGNTIYF. The CDR3 region has the DNA TGTGCCAGCACCCCGGGGGGGTCCGGAAACACCATATATTTT.

The chain joins TRBV27 to TRBJ2-7; possible D gene TRBD2, 5 bases. Per the germline V gene, CDR1 is MNHEY and CDR2 is SMNVEV (reference sequence). The ends were cut back, 4 bases at V and 0 bases at J, with 19 bases in the middle. CDR3 length: 17 residues. CDR3 loop: CASSSPASPSRSYEQYF. In nucleotides, the CDR3 is TGTGCCAGCAGTTCTCCGGCTAGCCCGAGCCGCTCCTACGAGCAGTACTTC.

The V gene is TRBV19, the J gene TRBJ2-7; D is possibly TRBD2 (6 bases). The V end lost 2 bases, the J end lost 0 bases, and 8 bases lay between the germline ends. Germline V gene sequence: CDR1 LNHDA, CDR2 SQIVND (reference sequence). This CDR3 has 14 amino acids. The chain's CDR3 is CASSITGSSYEQYF. The CDR3 region has the DNA TGTGCCAGTAGTATAACCGGGAGCTCCTACGAGCAGTACTTC.

The genes are TRBV19 and TRBJ1-1; TRBD1 is a possible D gene (6 bases). CDR1 LNHDA and CDR2 SQIVND come from the germline V gene (reference sequence). V was clipped by 7 bases and J by 5 bases, with 20 bases between them. The CDR3 runs 15 residues. The chain's CDR3 is CASTEGNRVGTEAFF. The DNA for the CDR3 is TGTGCCAGTACCGAAGGAAACAGGGTGGGGACTGAAGCTTTCTTT.

This clone was counted once. CDR3 protein: CASSVEGGVGQLYTEAFF. CDR3 sequence (DNA): TGTGCCAGCAGCGTAGAGGGAGGGGTGGGACAACTCTACACTGAAGCTTTCTTT. V and J are TRBV9 and TRBJ1-1, with D maybe TRBD1 (6 bases). The V gene's germline CDR1 is SGDLS and CDR2 YYNGEE. The CDR3 has 18 residues. V was pared by 0 bases and J by 3 bases, with 21 bases between. Based on the CDR3 plus reference TRBV9 and TRBJ1-1, the full variable domain is DSGVTQTPKHLITATGQRVTLRCSPRSGDLSVYWYQQSLDQGLQFLIQYYNGEERAKGNILERFSAQQFPDLHSELNLSSLELGDSALYFCASSVEGGVGQLYTEAFFGQGTRLTVV.

The genes are TRBV13 and TRBJ2-5, with 7 positions matching TRBD2. This CDR3 is 13 amino acids long. V lost 4 bases to trimming and J lost 2 bases; unmatched junction nucleotides: 1. Germline V CDR1 and CDR2: PRHDT, FYEKMQ (reference sequence). The CDR3 loop reads CASSSGLQETQYF. In nucleotides, the CDR3 is TGTGCCAGCAGCTCGGGACTACAAGAGACCCAGTACTTC.

The rearrangement uses TRBV19 and TRBJ2-6; D unclear. Trimming left V 2 bases short and J 0 bases short, with 11 bases between. The CDR3 has 17 amino acids. From germline, CDR1 is LNHDA and CDR2 SQIVND (reference sequence). CDR3 region: CASSITRLSSGANVLTF. CDR3 DNA: TGTGCCAGTAGTATAACTCGCCTTAGCTCTGGGGCCAACGTCCTGACTTTC.

The rearrangement joins TRBV9 to TRBJ1-3; 8 bases fit TRBD1. J lost 2 bases, V lost 1 base, and 5 bases had no gene match. The CDR3 loop spans 16 amino acids. CDR1 is SGDLS, CDR2 YYNGEE, per germline. The CDR3 region has the DNA TGTGCCAGCAGCGTATACGACAGGGGAACTGGAAACACCATATATTTT. Protein sequence: CASSVYDRGTGNTIYF.

This clone has only a few counts. This chain connects TRBV13 to TRBJ1-1, with D hard to call. Per the germline V gene, CDR1 is PRHDT and CDR2 is FYEKMQ (reference sequence). Trimming stripped 1 base from V and 1 base from J, with 10 bases between. This CDR3 spans 15 amino acids. The CDR3 bases are TGTGCCAGCAGCTTAGTCCGGGGTGGGAACACTGAAGCTTTCTTT. It translates to CASSLVRGGNTEAFF.

V and J are TRBV7-9 and TRBJ1-2; a possible D gene is TRBD1 (5 bases). V was shortened by 0 bases and J by 6 bases, with 14 bases between the two germline ends. Per germline, CDR1 SEHNR and CDR2 FQNEAQ (reference sequence). The CDR3 is 15 residues long. The chain's CDR3 is CASSLALARVNGYTF. CDR3 coding DNA: TGTGCCAGCAGCTTAGCGCTTGCCAGGGTGAATGGCTACACCTTC.

This chain connects TRBV6-1 to TRBJ2-2; 10 nucleotides agree with TRBD2. Germline V gene sequence: CDR1 MNHNS, CDR2 SASEGT. V was pared by 3 bases and J by 5 bases, with 12 bases of the junction left unmatched. The CDR3 spans 18 residues. The CDR3 is CASSDWVAGGQGTGELFF. CDR3 in DNA: TGTGCCAGCAGTGACTGGGTAGCGGGGGGCCAGGGAACCGGGGAGCTGTTTTTT.

This clone was observed a handful of times. The chain joins TRBV30 to TRBJ1-1; TRBD1 agrees at 8 bases. This CDR3 has 14 residues. Germline CDR1 and CDR2: GTSNPN and SVGIG (reference sequence). The V gene end was trimmed by 0 bases and the J gene end by 11 bases; junction bases not matched to a gene: 11. Here the CDR3 reads CAWSVTGAQREAFF. The DNA of the CDR3 is TGTGCCTGGAGTGTGACAGGGGCTCAACGGGAGGCTTTCTTT.

The J gene is TRBJ2-1, the V gene TRBV9, with 9 bases aligning to TRBD2. CDR1 and CDR2 from the germline V gene are SGDLS and YYNGEE. This CDR3 has 19 amino acids. V lost 0 bases, J lost 7 bases, and 17 bases stayed unmatched. The CDR3 sequence is CASSVGHLLAGSSRNEQFF. The CDR3 coding sequence is TGTGCCAGCAGCGTAGGGCACTTACTAGCGGGTTCCTCGCGGAATGAGCAGTTCTTC.

The rearrangement uses TRBV19 and TRBJ2-7, with D possibly being TRBD1 (5 bases). Trimming stripped 6 bases from V and 4 bases from J, with 19 bases between. This CDR3 has 15 residues. CDR1 and CDR2 from the germline V gene are LNHDA and SQIVND (reference sequence). The CDR3 nucleotides read TGTGCCAGTAGAGTATCGGTCCAGGGTGATTACGAGCAGTACTTC. Translating it yields CASRVSVQGDYEQYF.

The chain joins TRBV19 to TRBJ1-2; D unresolved. Trimming removed 0 bases from V and 7 bases from J, with 12 bases in between. Looked up from germline, CDR1 is LNHDA and CDR2 is SQIVND (reference sequence). This CDR3 is built from 14 residues. CDR3 loop: CASSIDLEPGGYTF. The CDR3 coding sequence is TGTGCCAGTAGTATAGATCTAGAACCGGGTGGCTACACCTTC.

This chain uses TRBV7-9 with TRBJ1-2; D uncertain. The V end lost 5 bases, the J end lost 8 bases, and 15 bases lay between the germline ends. CDR1 and CDR2 (germline): SEHNR, FQNEAQ (reference sequence). This CDR3 has 13 amino acids. This chain's CDR3 is CASSRAGEVGYTF. The CDR3 DNA is TGTGCCAGCAGCCGTGCCGGGGAGGTGGGCTACACCTTC.